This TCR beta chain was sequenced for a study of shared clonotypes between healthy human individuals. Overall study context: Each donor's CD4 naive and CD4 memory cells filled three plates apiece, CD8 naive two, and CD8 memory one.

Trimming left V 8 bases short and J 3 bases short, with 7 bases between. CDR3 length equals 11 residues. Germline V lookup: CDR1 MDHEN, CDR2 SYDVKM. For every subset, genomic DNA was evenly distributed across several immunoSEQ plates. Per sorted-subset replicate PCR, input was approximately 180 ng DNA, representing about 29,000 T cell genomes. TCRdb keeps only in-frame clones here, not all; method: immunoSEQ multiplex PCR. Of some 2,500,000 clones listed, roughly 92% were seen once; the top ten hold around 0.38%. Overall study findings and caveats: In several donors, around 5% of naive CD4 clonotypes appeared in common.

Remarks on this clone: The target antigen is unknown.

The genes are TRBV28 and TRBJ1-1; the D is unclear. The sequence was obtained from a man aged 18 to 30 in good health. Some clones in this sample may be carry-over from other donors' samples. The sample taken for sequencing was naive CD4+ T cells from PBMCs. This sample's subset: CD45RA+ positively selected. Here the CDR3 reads CASGPYTEAFF. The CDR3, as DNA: TGTGCCAGCGGCCCCTACACTGAAGCTTTCTTT.